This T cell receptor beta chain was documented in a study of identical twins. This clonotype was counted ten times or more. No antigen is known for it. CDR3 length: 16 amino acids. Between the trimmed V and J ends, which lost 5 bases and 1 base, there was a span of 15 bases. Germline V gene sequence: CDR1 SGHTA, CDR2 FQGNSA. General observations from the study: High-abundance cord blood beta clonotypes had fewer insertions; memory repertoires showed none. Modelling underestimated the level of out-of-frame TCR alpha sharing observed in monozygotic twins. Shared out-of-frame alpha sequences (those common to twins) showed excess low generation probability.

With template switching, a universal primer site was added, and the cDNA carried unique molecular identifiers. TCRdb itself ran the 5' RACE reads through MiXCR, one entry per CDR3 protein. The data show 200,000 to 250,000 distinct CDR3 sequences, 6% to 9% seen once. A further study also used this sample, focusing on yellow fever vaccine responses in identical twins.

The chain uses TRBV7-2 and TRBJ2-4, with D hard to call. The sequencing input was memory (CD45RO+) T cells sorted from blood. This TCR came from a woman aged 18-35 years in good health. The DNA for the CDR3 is TGTGCCAGCAGCCTCTTTATCGGGCAGGCCAAAAACATTCAGTACTTC. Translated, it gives CASSLFIGQAKNIQYF.